Each of the 18 T cell receptor beta chains below was sequenced from the same sample in a study of blood T cell repertoires in COVID-19. Assay: immunoSEQ multiplex PCR; the TCRdb copy retains only in-frame clones and omits some. The sample records approximately 500,000 clones, approximately 85% being singletons. Sequencing input: peripheral blood. These receptors all come from a human donor in a cohort sampled during active COVID-19.

The DNA for the CDR3 is TGTGCCAGCAGCTTAATAGCTGGCCGCCAAGAGACCCAGTACTTC. Translation: CASSLIAGRQETQYF. The gene calls are TRBV7-3 and TRBJ2-5; no reliable D call. Trimming pared 1 base from V and 1 base from J, leaving 10 bases between. CDR1 and CDR2 (germline): SGHTA, FQGTGA. CDR3 length: 15 amino acids.

The chain recombines TRBV30 with TRBJ1-2; tentatively, D is TRBD1 (6 bases). This CDR3 is built from 13 residues. Germline CDR1 and CDR2: GTSNPN and SVGIG (reference sequence). Trimming shortened V by 7 bases and J by 7 bases, and 19 bases separated the two germline ends. In DNA form, the CDR3 reads TGTGCCTTGGAGGCCGATCAGGGGACTGGCTACACCTTC. It codes for CALEADQGTGYTF.

This clone was observed a few times. The chain carries TRBV11-1 and TRBJ2-3; D is uncertain. Looked up from germline, CDR1 is SGHAT and CDR2 is FQDESV (reference sequence). The CDR3 runs to 11 residues. Trimming removed 10 bases at V and 5 bases at J, with 10 bases between. The CDR3 DNA sequence: TGTGCCACCGGTGTTGGAGATACGCAGTATTTT. This sequence encodes CATGVGDTQYF.

The chain links TRBV6-5 to TRBJ1-2, with D perhaps matching TRBD1 (5 bases). Trimming pared 2 bases from V and 1 base from J, leaving 11 bases between. In germline, CDR1 is MNHEY, CDR2 SVGAGI. The CDR3 has 15 amino acids. For the CDR3, the DNA is TGTGCCAGCAGTTACGGGCAGGGCCATAACTATGGCTACACCTTC. This encodes CASSYGQGHNYGYTF.

CDR3 nucleotide sequence: TGTGCCAGCAGTAAGGGACAGGGAGATGAAGCTTTCTTT. The encoded protein is CASSKGQGDEAFF. This chain uses TRBV7-2 with TRBJ1-1, with 9 bases identical to TRBD1. The CDR3 has 13 amino acids. The V gene end was trimmed by 6 bases and the J gene end by 7 bases; junction bases not matched to a gene: 6. CDR1 and CDR2 from the germline V gene are SGHTA and FQGNSA.

The chain is built from TRBV24-1 and TRBJ2-3, with a possible D match to TRBD2 (6 bases). The CDR3 length is 15 residues. Trimming left V 3 bases short and J 1 base short, with 10 bases between. In germline, CDR1 is KGHDR, CDR2 SFDVKD. CDR3 sequence reads: CATSDAASGTDTQYF. The CDR3 DNA follows: TGTGCCACCAGTGATGCCGCTAGCGGCACAGATACGCAGTATTTT.

The CDR3 region is CASSLGAGGGTGELFF. The CDR3 coding sequence is TGTGCCAGCAGCTTGGGGGCGGGAGGGGGAACCGGGGAGCTGTTTTTT. J is TRBJ2-2 and V is TRBV5-4, with 9 bases identical to TRBD2. The CDR3 has 16 amino acids. Trimming removed 0 bases from V and 5 bases from J; junction bases left unmatched: 5. Germline V CDR1 and CDR2: SGHNT, YYREEE (reference sequence).

This chain links TRBV11-1 with TRBJ1-2; D is perhaps TRBD1 (5 bases). CDR1 and CDR2 from the germline V gene are SGHAT and FQDESV (reference sequence). V gave up 4 bases and J gave up 7 bases, with 13 bases separating them. The length of the CDR3 is 13 residues. CDR3 in amino acids: CASSSQGLSGYTF. CDR3 coding DNA: TGTGCCAGCAGCTCCCAGGGTTTATCTGGCTACACCTTC.

V is TRBV18 and J is TRBJ1-2, with D uncertain. V lost 5 bases and J lost 7, with 17 bases in between. The germline gives CDR1 KGHSH, CDR2 LQKENI. This CDR3 contains 14 residues. The CDR3 here is CASSSSVASSGYTF. The CDR3, as DNA: TGTGCCAGCTCATCCAGCGTGGCGAGCAGTGGCTACACCTTC.

The chain couples TRBV27 to TRBJ2-1, with unresolved D. This CDR3 spans 17 amino acids. V was clipped by 6 bases and J by 5 bases, with 23 bases between them. Per germline, CDR1 MNHEY and CDR2 SMNVEV (reference sequence). The CDR3 DNA follows: TGTGCCAGCAGCCGAATATTGCGTCTAGGTGGTAACAATGAGCAGTTCTTC. Residues: CASSRILRLGGNNEQFF.

The gene calls are TRBV7-9 and TRBJ2-7; 7 bases agree with TRBD1. V gave up 5 bases and J gave up 1 base; unmatched junction bases: 8. Germline V lookup: CDR1 SEHNR, CDR2 FQNEAQ (reference sequence). The length of the CDR3 is 15 residues. CDR3 region: CASSLRQGESYEQYF. The CDR3, as DNA: TGTGCCAGCAGCCTGAGACAGGGTGAGTCCTACGAGCAGTACTTC.

The chain links TRBV10-2 to TRBJ2-5; 9 nucleotides match TRBD2. CDR1 is WSHSY, CDR2 SAAADI, per germline. The CDR3 has 14 residues. The junction had 6 bases not matched to a gene; V was cut back by 5 bases and J by 5 bases. For the CDR3, the DNA is TGCGCCAGCAGTAAAGCGGGAGGCGGCGAGACCCAGTACTTC. Its protein product is CASSKAGGGETQYF.

This clone was seen only once. The chain combines TRBV11-3 with TRBJ2-7, with D possibly TRBD1 on 5 matching bases. This CDR3 region has 14 residues. The V gene lost 2 bases and the J gene lost 0 bases, with 8 bases spanning the gap. The V gene's germline CDR1 is SGHNT and CDR2 YENEEA. Here the CDR3 DNA reads TGTGCCAGCAGCTTAAGTGGGGCCTCCTACGAGCAGTACTTC. Translation: CASSLSGASYEQYF.

The CDR3 sequence: CASSLLTGTGELFF. The CDR3 bases are TGCGCCAGCAGCTTGCTGACAGGCACCGGGGAGCTGTTTTTT. V is TRBV5-1 and J is TRBJ2-2, with TRBD1 as a possible D gene (6 bases). There are 14 residues in the CDR3. The V gene lost 1 base and the J gene lost 4 bases, with 8 bases spanning the gap. CDR1 is SGHRS, CDR2 YFSETQ, per germline.

The sample holds one count of this clone. J is TRBJ2-3 and V is TRBV7-3; 12 bases fit TRBD2. CDR1 is SGHTA and CDR2 is FQGTGA in the germline V gene. The CDR3 is made up of 16 amino acids. The trim removed 5 bases at V and 0 bases at J, leaving 3 bases unmatched. CDR3 region: CASSDGLAGSTDTQYF. CDR3 DNA: TGTGCCAGCAGCGACGGACTAGCGGGGAGCACAGATACGCAGTATTTT. Combining the CDR3 with reference TRBV7-3 and TRBJ2-3 gives the whole variable domain GAGVSQTPSNKVTEKGKYVELRCDPISGHTALYWYRQSLGQGPEFLIYFQGTGAADDSGLPNDRFFAVRPEGSVSTLKIQRTERGDSAVYLCASSDGLAGSTDTQYFGPGTRLTVL.

The rearrangement uses TRBV19 and TRBJ2-3; D is perhaps TRBD2 (6 bases). The CDR3 has 13 amino acids. V was clipped by 5 bases and J by 5 bases, with 11 bases between them. CDR1 LNHDA and CDR2 SQIVND come from the germline V gene (reference sequence). As DNA, the CDR3 is TGTGCCAGTAGTCCCTCCGGGGGAGATACGCAGTATTTT. Amino acid sequence: CASSPSGGDTQYF.

The CDR3 DNA follows: TGCAGCGTCCACTCTCAGGGGTTGGGCTACGAGCAGTACTTC. It codes for CSVHSQGLGYEQYF. The gene calls are TRBV29-1 and TRBJ2-7; D is perhaps TRBD1 (6 bases). The ends were cut back, 6 bases at V and 3 bases at J, with 18 bases in the middle. CDR3 length equals 14 residues. Germline loops: CDR1 SQVTM, CDR2 ANQGSEA.

This chain joins TRBV20-1 and TRBJ2-7; D is unresolved. The germline CDR1 and CDR2 sequences are DFQATT and SNEGSKA (reference sequence). Deletions cut 2 bases from V and 2 bases from J, with 4 bases between. The CDR3 runs 11 residues. Written as DNA, the CDR3 is TGCAGTGCTAGATCCGCCTACGAGCAGTACTTC. Its protein product is CSARSAYEQYF.